This is a list of T cell receptor beta chains from one sample in a study of T-cell reconstitution after alpha-beta-depleted transplantation in children. TCRdb itself ran the PCR reads through MiXCR, one entry per CDR3 protein. The sample shows hundreds of thousands of distinct CDR3 sequences, around 12% of them seen only once. This material consisted of PBMCs, taken before TCRalphabeta/CD19-depleted stem cell transplant. The receptor set was obtained from a girl aged 2 to 10 with congenital amegakaryocytic thrombocytopenia, due to receive a stem cell transplant. Each CDR3 is given with its conserved first and last residue. Each record gives: J gene, D gene, clone size, CDR3 length, V gene, CDR3 DNA, CDR3 protein. The D gene is left open where the match is weak. Size values are once, few and many counts, or a class for expanded clones, and some rows have none.

J: TRBJ2-7; D: -; size: -; length: 11; V: TRBV21-1; DNA: TGTGCCAGCATCAAAGCGGCCGGGCAGTACTTC; CDR3: CASIKAAGQYF
J: TRBJ2-3; D: TRBD2; size: -; length: 17; V: TRBV7-8; DNA: TGTGCCAGCAGCACCGGAACCGGACCCTCGGGAGGGGGTACGCAGTATTTT; CDR3: CASSTGTGPSGGGTQYF
J: TRBJ2-1; D: TRBD2; size: -; length: 17; V: TRBV7-2; DNA: TGTGCCAGCAGCACGCCACCGACTAGCGGGAGAAGGGATGAGCAGTTCTTC; CDR3: CASSTPPTSGRRDEQFF
J: TRBJ2-7; D: TRBD1; size: -; length: 14; V: TRBV7-2; DNA: TGTGCCAGCAGCGAGGGACAGGGTAATTACGAGCAGTACTTC; CDR3: CASSEGQGNYEQYF
J: TRBJ1-5; D: TRBD1; size: many; length: 16; V: TRBV12-3/TRBV12-4; DNA: TGTGCCAGCAGCTCTGCCGGGACAGGGCCCAATCAGCCCCAGCATTTT; CDR3: CASSSAGTGPNQPQHF
J: TRBJ2-3; D: -; size: many; length: 13; V: TRBV27; DNA: TGTGCCAGCAGTTCCCAGGACACAGATACGCAGTATTTT; CDR3: CASSSQDTDTQYF
J: TRBJ2-7; D: TRBD2; size: -; length: 14; V: TRBV7-9; DNA: TGTGCCAGCAGCTTATCCAGCGGGAGCAACGAGCAGTACTTC; CDR3: CASSLSSGSNEQYF
J: TRBJ2-1; D: TRBD1; size: many; length: 13; V: TRBV20-1; DNA: TGCAGTGCTAGCCCCGGGACAGATAATGAGCAGTTCTTC; CDR3: CSASPGTDNEQFF
J: TRBJ1-1; D: -; size: -; length: 17; V: TRBV19; DNA: TGTGCCAGTAGTATGACCCCACATTCCCTGGGGAGGACTGAAGCTTTCTTT; CDR3: CASSMTPHSLGRTEAFF
J: TRBJ1-6; D: -; size: -; length: 14; V: TRBV6-5; DNA: TGTGCCAGCAGTTACCGGTCTGGTAATTCACCCCTCCACTTT; CDR3: CASSYRSGNSPLHF
J: TRBJ2-1; D: TRBD1; size: few; length: 14; V: TRBV5-1; DNA: TGCGCCAGCAGCTTGGCAGACAGGGAAGATGAGCAGTTCTTC; CDR3: CASSLADREDEQFF
J: TRBJ2-1; D: TRBD2; size: -; length: 16; V: TRBV12-3/TRBV12-4; DNA: TGTGCCAGCAGTGCACTAGCGCCCAGGGCCCTCAATGAGCAGTTCTTC; CDR3: CASSALAPRALNEQFF
J: TRBJ2-3; D: TRBD2; size: -; length: 21; V: TRBV6-2/TRBV6-3; DNA: TGTGCCAGCAGTTCTCCCCCTTGGCGGGAGGGCGAGGAGTCTGGGGCAGATACGCAGTATTTT; CDR3: CASSSPPWREGEESGADTQYF
J: TRBJ2-7; D: -; size: many; length: 14; V: TRBV9; DNA: TGTGCCAGCAGCGTTTCCGCGGAGCCGGTCGAGCAGTACTTC; CDR3: CASSVSAEPVEQYF
J: TRBJ2-1; D: -; size: -; length: 16; V: TRBV7-2; DNA: TGTGCCAGCAGTAGCGAGGGGGGGAGGTTGTTCAATGAGCAGTTCTTC; CDR3: CASSSEGGRLFNEQFF
J: TRBJ2-2; D: -; size: few; length: 15; V: TRBV20-1; DNA: TGCAGTGCACCTAGGGCCGGGAGGAACACCGGGGAGCTGTTTTTT; CDR3: CSAPRAGRNTGELFF
J: TRBJ1-1; D: -; size: many; length: 15; V: TRBV12-3/TRBV12-4; DNA: TGTGCCAGCACCCCCGAGGGGAAGGGATACACTGAAGCTTTCTTT; CDR3: CASTPEGKGYTEAFF
J: TRBJ1-1; D: -; size: many; length: 14; V: TRBV12-3/TRBV12-4; DNA: TGTGCCAGCGCCCCGGCAGGGAGGTCGGCTGAAGCTTTCTTT; CDR3: CASAPAGRSAEAFF
J: TRBJ2-6; D: -; size: many; length: 15; V: TRBV20-1; DNA: TGCAGTGCTAGAGATCCGAGGACTGGGGCCAACGTCCTGACTTTC; CDR3: CSARDPRTGANVLTF
J: TRBJ2-2; D: -; size: many; length: 13; V: TRBV6-4; DNA: TGTGCCAGCAGTGACAGGGACACCGGGGAGCTGTTTTTT; CDR3: CASSDRDTGELFF
J: TRBJ2-4; D: TRBD1; size: few; length: 18; V: TRBV12-3/TRBV12-4; DNA: TGTGCCAGCAGTCCTAGGGGCCTGAGGGGGCGTCCACTAAACATTCAGTACTTC; CDR3: CASSPRGLRGRPLNIQYF
J: TRBJ2-2; D: -; size: -; length: 14; V: TRBV30; DNA: TGTGCCTGCCCAGAGGGGGGAGTCACCGGGGAGCTGTTTTTT; CDR3: CACPEGGVTGELFF
J: TRBJ2-2; D: TRBD2; size: many; length: 17; V: TRBV5-5; DNA: TGTGCCAGCAGCTTGCTAGCGGGAGGGCCTGTTACCGGGGAGCTGTTTTTT; CDR3: CASSLLAGGPVTGELFF
J: TRBJ1-5; D: -; size: once; length: 15; V: TRBV5-1; DNA: TGCGCCAGCAGCTTGGGGGGGTTTGACAATCAGCCCCAGCATTTT; CDR3: CASSLGGFDNQPQHF
J: TRBJ2-1; D: TRBD2; size: many; length: 15; V: TRBV27; DNA: TGTGCCAGCAGTTTGCGTCCCGGGCTAGCGGTAGAGCAGTTCTTC; CDR3: CASSLRPGLAVEQFF
J: TRBJ2-5; D: TRBD2; size: -; length: 15; V: TRBV29-1; DNA: TGCAGCGTTGAAACCACTAGCGGGAGGGGAGAGACCCAGTACTTC; CDR3: CSVETTSGRGETQYF
J: TRBJ2-1; D: TRBD2; size: -; length: 14; V: TRBV20-1; DNA: TGCAGTGCTAGAGATGCCCTAGCGGGGTATGAGCAGTTCTTC; CDR3: CSARDALAGYEQFF
J: TRBJ2-7; D: -; size: many; length: 15; V: TRBV6-1; DNA: TGTGCCAGCAACCTGGGGAGGAACAGCTACTACGAGCAGTACTTC; CDR3: CASNLGRNSYYEQYF